Each of the 7 T cell receptor beta chains below was sequenced from the same sample in a study of blood T cell repertoires in COVID-19. The repertoire was sequenced with immunoSEQ multiplex PCR; TCRdb's copy has only in-frame clones and lacks some. The table has more than 110,000 clones, about 87% seen once. The specimen was peripheral blood. These receptors were obtained from a human donor in a cohort sampled during active COVID-19.

This sequence joins TRBV2 and TRBJ2-7, with TRBD1 matching over 7 bases. V trimming: 2 bases; J trimming: 5 bases; junction bases outside the gene matches: 6. This CDR3 is 14 amino acids long. CDR1 SNHLY and CDR2 FYNNEI come from the germline V gene. CDR3 amino acids: CASSEWQGDHEQYF. CDR3 nucleotides: TGTGCCAGCAGTGAATGGCAGGGGGACCACGAGCAGTACTTC. Full variable domain (remainder filled in from reference TRBV2 and TRBJ2-7): EPEVTQTPSHQVTQMGQEVILRCVPISNHLYFYWYRQILGQKVEFLVSFYNNEISEKSEIFDDQFSVERPDGSNFTLKIRSTKLEDSAMYFCASSEWQGDHEQYFGPGTRLTVT.

The rearrangement joins TRBV27 to TRBJ2-7, with 9 bases matching TRBD2. This CDR3 spans 14 amino acids. CDR1 and CDR2 from the germline V gene are MNHEY and SMNVEV (reference sequence). With V trimmed by 3 bases and J by 3 bases, 3 bases remained unmatched. The CDR3 DNA sequence: TGTGCCAGCAGTTTCGCGGGGGGGGGCTACGAGCAGTACTTC. It is translated as CASSFAGGGYEQYF.

V and J are TRBV28 and TRBJ2-7; 13 nucleotides match TRBD2. V shed 5 bases and J 6 bases; nucleotides not matched to a gene: 7. Germline CDR1 reads MDHEN; CDR2 reads SYDVKM. The CDR3 loop spans 15 amino acids. The CDR3 region has the DNA TGTGCCAGCAGTCTGAGGACTAGCGGGAGAGGCGAGCAGTACTTC. Its protein product is CASSLRTSGRGEQYF.

This clone was observed a few times. V and J are TRBV10-1 and TRBJ2-5; 9 bases line up with TRBD1. V gave up 2 bases and J gave up 2 bases; unmatched junction bases: 6. Germline V gene sequence: CDR1 WNHNN, CDR2 SYGVQD (reference sequence). The CDR3 consists of 16 residues. CDR3 nucleotides: TGCGCCAGCAGTGAGCTTCCCGGGACAGGGCAAGAGACCCAGTACTTC. It translates to CASSELPGTGQETQYF.

V usage is TRBV12-5 and J usage is TRBJ2-7; 10 bases are shared with TRBD2. Trimming cost V 0 bases and J 3 bases; bases outside gene matches: 8. Germline CDR1 LGHNT, CDR2 FRNRAP. This CDR3 has 17 residues. This CDR3 reads CASGLVRGSGRVYEQYF. The CDR3 nucleotides read TGTGCTAGTGGTTTGGTTCGCGGGAGCGGGAGGGTCTACGAGCAGTACTTC.

The chain is built from TRBV4-1 and TRBJ2-2; 9 bases map to TRBD1. The J segment lost 4 bases and the V segment lost 4 bases, leaving 7 bases of the junction unmatched. The CDR3 is 16 residues long. The germline CDR1 and CDR2 sequences are MGHRA and YSYEKL. The CDR3 spells CASSPRQGVSTGELFF. In nucleotides, the CDR3 is TGCGCCAGCAGCCCCCGACAGGGGGTAAGCACCGGGGAGCTGTTTTTT.

The rearrangement links TRBV2 to TRBJ2-6; D is uncertain. Germline V gene lookup returns CDR1 SNHLY and CDR2 FYNNEI. The CDR3 spans 15 residues. Trimming shortened V by 6 bases and J by 0 bases, and 9 bases separated the two germline ends. The CDR3, as DNA: TGTGCCAGCAGCGCACGGTTCTCTGGGGCCAACGTCCTGACTTTC. It specifies CASSARFSGANVLTF. Filled out from reference TRBV2 and TRBJ2-6, the complete variable domain reads EPEVTQTPSHQVTQMGQEVILRCVPISNHLYFYWYRQILGQKVEFLVSFYNNEISEKSEIFDDQFSVERPDGSNFTLKIRSTKLEDSAMYFCASSARFSGANVLTFGAGSRLTVL.